These T cell receptor beta chains were read from a single sample in a study of T cell repertoires in cytomegalovirus infection. TCRdb re-called the reads with MiXCR, one entry per CDR3 protein. The repertoire includes 230,000 or so distinct CDR3 sequences, about 18% of them detected once, and over 40% sits in the top ten. The sample was CD8+ T cells from PBMCs. Receptors were obtained from a human donor in good health (CMV status not recorded). Some clones in this sample may be carry-over from other donors' samples. CDR3s leave out the opening cysteine and the closing phenylalanine or tryptophan.

j_call cdr3_length v_call cdr3_aa
TRBJ2-3 11 TRBV7-6 ASSPSPPDTQY
TRBJ2-5 13 TRBV28 ASSPEWLAFETQY
TRBJ1-2 8 TRBV29-1 SDATVGYT
TRBJ1-1 9 TRBV5-6 ASSFRESAL
TRBJ2-2 12 TRBV7-2 ASRSGGAVGELF
TRBJ1-6 14 TRBV5-5 ASSLFLIPSGSPLH
TRBJ2-1 17 TRBV4-2 ASSQDHSYSGRIYNEQF
TRBJ2-2 14 TRBV5-6 ASSLAGQGSTGELF
TRBJ2-1 17 TRBV7-9 ASSPNQPLAGGPIDEQF
TRBJ2-5 13 TRBV4-1 ASSQGGAGYQTQY
TRBJ2-5 12 TRBV7-9 ASSSWALQETQY
TRBJ2-3 16 TRBV6-2/TRBV6-3 ASSYDGFSLQDTDTQY
TRBJ2-7 11 TRBV7-9 ASSWTLGYEQY
TRBJ2-7 11 TRBV6-8 ASTTWDSLLQY
TRBJ2-5 10 TRBV7-3 ASSSDGETQY
TRBJ1-1 15 TRBV11-1 ASSPPYVRGVKAEAF
TRBJ1-5 13 TRBV2 ASTPGQGGNQPQH
TRBJ2-3 13 TRBV7-2 ASIIAGGHSDTQY
TRBJ1-4 15 TRBV27 ASSLTGTWATNEKLF
TRBJ2-6 16 TRBV23-1 ASSHGQELTSGANVLT
TRBJ2-5 14 TRBV19 ASSIRLAGNQETQY